Listed below are T cell receptor beta chains from one sample, sequenced in a study of cytomegalovirus exposure and HLA in healthy donors. Data came from immunoSEQ multiplex PCR; TCRdb stores just in-frame clones and leaves some out. The sample lists 240,000 or so clones; about 90% were seen once. The sample consisted of PBMCs. The receptors here all came from a woman under 40 in good health and CMV-seropositive. CDR3s include the opening cysteine and the closing phenylalanine or tryptophan. A D gene is named only where the DNA matches it firmly. Not all rows give a size; the values are once, few, many and, for expanded clones, a class.

d_gene	v_gene	j_gene	abundance	CDR3aa	CDR3nt
NA	TRBV30	TRBJ2-2	NA	CAWTRQNTGELFF	TGTGCCTGGACCCGACAGAACACCGGGGAGCTGTTTTTT
NA	TRBV4-1	TRBJ1-4	NA	CASSPDRRNEKLFF	TGCGCCAGCAGCCCAGACAGGCGAAATGAAAAACTGTTTTTT
TRBD2	TRBV6-5	TRBJ2-7	few	CASSDGTSGYEQYF	TGTGCCAGCAGCGATGGGACTAGCGGATACGAGCAGTACTTC
TRBD1	TRBV6-4	TRBJ2-1	once	CASSPTRTGYNEQFF	TGTGCCAGCAGCCCCACAAGGACAGGCTACAATGAGCAGTTCTTC
TRBD2	TRBV4-2	TRBJ2-5	NA	CASSPLGAGGEVGQETQYF	TGTGCCAGCAGCCCGCTGGGAGCGGGAGGGGAGGTGGGCCAAGAGACCCAGTACTTC
TRBD2	TRBV6-4	TRBJ2-1	NA	CASSVAGKKGNEQFF	TGTGCCAGCAGTGTAGCGGGGAAAAAAGGGAATGAGCAGTTCTTC
TRBD2	TRBV5-5	TRBJ2-1	once	CASSTSGNSYNEQFF	TGTGCCAGCAGCACTAGCGGGAACTCCTACAATGAGCAGTTCTTC
NA	TRBV19	TRBJ2-1	once	CASNPVGAREQFF	TGTGCCAGTAACCCCGTTGGGGCCAGGGAGCAGTTCTTC
TRBD2	TRBV10-2	TRBJ2-2	NA	CASRIPSGIGRSELFF	TGCGCCAGCAGAATTCCTAGCGGCATTGGCCGGAGTGAGCTGTTTTTT
NA	TRBV19	TRBJ1-5	NA	CASSIELGAGQKPQHF	TGTGCCAGTAGTATAGAATTAGGGGCAGGGCAAAAGCCCCAGCATTTT
TRBD2	TRBV5-1	TRBJ2-3	NA	CASSVGTTSTDTQYF	TGCGCCAGCAGCGTCGGGACTACTTCCACAGATACGCAGTATTTT
NA	TRBV20-1	TRBJ1-1	NA	CRVRGLTEAFF	TGCAGAGTCAGGGGTTTAACTGAAGCTTTCTTT
NA	TRBV19	TRBJ2-2	NA	CASGDGPAGHTGELFF	TGTGCCAGTGGTGACGGACCAGCGGGTCACACCGGGGAGCTGTTTTTT
NA	TRBV7-8	TRBJ2-2	NA	CASSTTGGELFF	TGTGCCAGCAGCACTACGGGCGGGGAGCTGTTTTTT
TRBD1	TRBV7-9	TRBJ2-7	few	CASRPTGTISYEQYF	TGTGCCAGCAGACCGACAGGGACGATCTCCTACGAGCAGTACTTC
NA	TRBV6-5	TRBJ2-7	NA	CASKSSVAYEQYF	TGTGCCAGCAAAAGTTCGGTTGCCTACGAGCAGTACTTC
NA	TRBV5-6	TRBJ2-5	NA	CASSFYRQETQYF	TGTGCCAGCAGCTTTTACAGGCAAGAGACCCAGTACTTC
TRBD1	TRBV6-5	TRBJ2-1	NA	CASSPGQGALNQFF	TGTGCCAGCAGCCCGGGACAGGGGGCGTTAAACCAGTTCTTC
TRBD2	TRBV4-1	TRBJ2-1	NA	CASSQDLVTSAPNEQFF	TGCGCCAGCAGCCAAGATTTAGTAACTAGCGCACCCAATGAGCAGTTCTTC
NA	TRBV18	TRBJ1-5	NA	CASSPGGLANQPQHF	TGTGCCAGCTCACCGGGGGGTTTAGCGAACCAGCCCCAGCATTTT
NA	TRBV28	TRBJ2-3	NA	CASSSTPRVDTQYF	TGTGCCAGCAGTTCTACCCCCAGGGTTGATACGCAGTATTTT
NA	TRBV27	TRBJ2-7	NA	CASRTRGSYEQYF	TGTGCCAGCAGGACCCGGGGATCCTACGAGCAGTACTTC
TRBD1	TRBV5-8	TRBJ1-2	NA	CASSLATGTGGRYTF	TGTGCCAGCAGCTTGGCCACCGGGACAGGGGGACGCTACACCTTC
TRBD2	TRBV7-9	TRBJ2-7	NA	CASTLGGIEQYF	TGTGCCAGCACCCTCGGGGGGATCGAGCAGTACTTC
NA	TRBV30	TRBJ1-1	NA	CAWSAQGYTEAFF	TGTGCCTGGAGTGCGCAGGGTTACACTGAAGCTTTCTTT
NA	TRBV9	TRBJ2-3	NA	CASSVDMGRSLTQYF	TGTGCCAGCAGCGTAGACATGGGGCGGAGCCTCACGCAGTATTTT
NA	TRBV30	TRBJ1-1	NA	CAWSVQARAFF	TGTGCCTGGAGTGTACAGGCCCGAGCTTTCTTT
NA	TRBV5-1	TRBJ2-2	NA	CASSRLQGGGELFF	TGCGCCAGCAGCCGATTGCAGGGAGGCGGGGAGCTGTTTTTT
NA	TRBV29-1	TRBJ2-7	NA	CSVGTRYEQYF	TGCAGCGTTGGGACTCGGTACGAGCAGTACTTC
NA	TRBV19	TRBJ1-5	NA	CASSDRGGSSNQPQHF	TGTGCCAGTAGTGATCGGGGGGGATCAAGCAATCAGCCCCAGCATTTT
NA	TRBV19	TRBJ1-2	NA	CATSQGNDYGYTF	TGTGCCACCTCTCAGGGAAATGACTATGGCTACACCTTC
TRBD1	TRBV29-1	TRBJ2-3	NA	CSAIYAGGSTDTQYF	TGCAGCGCGATATACGCAGGGGGTAGCACAGATACGCAGTATTTT
TRBD1	TRBV19	TRBJ2-2	NA	CASTLTGRGGELFF	TGTGCCAGTACCCTGACAGGGAGAGGCGGGGAGCTGTTTTTT
TRBD1	TRBV9	TRBJ2-1	NA	CASSLEAGTGYYNEQFF	TGTGCCAGCAGCCTAGAGGCCGGGACAGGGTATTACAATGAGCAGTTCTTC
NA	TRBV6-1	TRBJ2-1	NA	CASSDPYGRVSDEQFF	TGTGCCAGCAGTGATCCTTACGGCAGGGTCTCCGATGAGCAGTTCTTC
NA	TRBV5-1	TRBJ2-1	NA	CASSLVSVQAYNEQFF	TGCGCCAGCAGCTTGGTCTCAGTCCAGGCCTACAATGAGCAGTTCTTC
TRBD2	TRBV19	TRBJ2-5	NA	CASSTKGLAPETQYF	TGTGCCAGTAGTACGAAGGGACTAGCGCCAGAGACCCAGTACTTC
NA	TRBV30	TRBJ1-4	NA	CAWSVLRGRNEKLFF	TGTGCCTGGAGTGTACTAAGGGGAAGGAATGAAAAACTGTTTTTT
TRBD1	TRBV5-3	TRBJ2-5	NA	CALTGEVQETQYF	TGTGCCTTGACAGGGGAGGTACAAGAGACCCAGTACTTC
NA	TRBV10-3	TRBJ2-2	NA	CAISGQGARGGELFF	TGTGCCATCAGTGGGCAGGGTGCAAGAGGCGGGGAGCTGTTTTTT
NA	TRBV6-5	TRBJ1-2	NA	CASSPVGGTNYGYTF	TGTGCCAGCAGTCCCGTCGGGGGGACTAACTATGGCTACACCTTC
NA	TRBV5-1	TRBJ1-5	NA	CASSLGGGVNQPQHF	TGCGCCAGCAGCTTAGGGGGGGGAGTCAATCAGCCCCAGCATTTT
NA	TRBV6-5	TRBJ2-7	NA	CASSYYRDYEQYF	TGTGCCAGCAGTTACTACAGGGACTACGAGCAGTACTTC
TRBD2	TRBV5-1	TRBJ2-1	NA	CASSLLAGGPNEQFF	TGCGCCAGCAGCTTGCTAGCGGGAGGGCCCAATGAGCAGTTCTTC
NA	TRBV30	TRBJ2-3	few	CAWSQWRGSTDTQYF	TGTGCCTGGAGCCAGTGGAGGGGTAGCACAGATACGCAGTATTTT
NA	TRBV6-5	TRBJ1-5	few	CASSYWRGQPQHF	TGTGCCAGCAGTTACTGGAGAGGCCAGCCCCAGCATTTT
NA	TRBV6-1	TRBJ1-3	once	CAVRQSLFASIYF	TGTGCCGTTCGACAGTCCCTCTTTGCGTCCATATATTTT